These 30 T cell receptor beta chains came from one sample sequenced in a study of blood T cell repertoires in COVID-19. The protocol was immunoSEQ multiplex PCR, while the TCRdb copy is restricted to in-frame clones and leaves out a portion. The repertoire holds 300,000 to 400,000 clones, with around 89% as singletons. Sequenced material: PBMCs or T cells enriched from blood (not recorded which). These receptors were collected from a woman in her thirties with acute COVID-19.

The rearrangement links TRBV6-1 to TRBJ1-4; D not resolved. Germline V gives CDR1 MNHNS, CDR2 SASEGT. This CDR3 has 18 residues. V lost 4 bases, J lost 0 bases, and 18 bases lay in between. CDR3 residues: CASSVRAGLGTTNEKLFF. CDR3 nucleotides: TGTGCCAGCAGTGTAAGGGCAGGACTCGGGACAACTAATGAAAAACTGTTTTTT.

The chain uses TRBV19 and TRBJ2-2, with 8 bases lining up with TRBD2. The CDR3 consists of 16 residues. J was trimmed by 2 bases and V by 4 bases; bases with no gene match: 6. Germline V CDR1 and CDR2: LNHDA, SQIVND (reference sequence). CDR3 DNA sequence: TGTGCCAGTAGTACTATAAGCGGGAGAAACACCGGGGAGCTGTTTTTT. Translation: CASSTISGRNTGELFF. Together with reference TRBV19 and TRBJ2-2, the CDR3 gives the full variable domain: DGGITQSPKYLFRKEGQNVTLSCEQNLNHDAMYWYRQDPGQGLRLIYYSQIVNDFQKGDIAEGYSVSREKKESFPLTVTSAQKNPTAFYLCASSTISGRNTGELFFGEGSRLTVL.

This clone has a single count. The V and J genes are TRBV4-1 and TRBJ2-1, with 11 bases matching TRBD2. J gave up 4 bases and V 4 bases, and 9 bases lay outside the gene matches. The germline V gene encodes CDR1 MGHRA and CDR2 YSYEKL. This CDR3 is 17 amino acids long. The CDR3 DNA follows: TGCGCCAGCAGCCCAATTCTAGCGGGGGGCACATACAATGAGCAGTTCTTC. Residues: CASSPILAGGTYNEQFF.

The rearrangement links TRBV27 to TRBJ2-5, with 7 bases matching TRBD1. Per germline, CDR1 MNHEY and CDR2 SMNVEV (reference sequence). Trimming took 6 bases from V and 5 from J; bases not matched to a gene: 24. CDR3 length: 19 residues. CDR3 region: CASSPRTPGTVVVEETQYF. The CDR3 DNA reads TGTGCCAGCAGCCCGAGGACCCCCGGGACAGTAGTCGTCGAGGAGACCCAGTACTTC.

V is TRBV24-1 and J is TRBJ1-2, with TRBD1 matching over 10 bases. Trimming at V came to 4 bases and at J to 4 bases, leaving 2 bases not matched to a gene. The CDR3 is made up of 14 amino acids. Germline V gene lookup returns CDR1 KGHDR and CDR2 SFDVKD. DNA for the CDR3: TGTGCCACCAGTGACGGGACAGGGGTCTATGGCTACACCTTC. Translating it yields CATSDGTGVYGYTF.

The V and J genes are TRBV11-3 and TRBJ1-5; maybe TRBD1 (6 bases). Trimming stripped 1 base from V and 5 bases from J, with 9 bases between. Germline V gene data show CDR1 as SGHNT and CDR2 as YENEEA. This CDR3 spans 14 amino acids. For the CDR3, the DNA is TGTGCCAGCAGCTTAGTAGAGGGGGATCAGCCCCAGCATTTT. Translated, it gives CASSLVEGDQPQHF.

This chain joins TRBV30 and TRBJ1-6; TRBD1 might be the D (5 bases). The CDR3 is 15 amino acids. V lost 0 bases to trimming and J lost 1 base, with 7 bases between them. Germline CDR1 and CDR2: GTSNPN and SVGIG (reference sequence). In DNA, the CDR3 is TGTGCCTGGAGTGTAAAGGGGTCCTATAATTCACCCCTCCACTTT. Translation: CAWSVKGSYNSPLHF. Complete variable domain (other parts from reference TRBV30 and TRBJ1-6): SQTIHQWPATLVQPVGSPLSLECTVEGTSNPNLYWYRQAAGRGLQLLFYSVGIGQISSEVPQNLSASRPQDRQFILSSKKLLLSDSGFYLCAWSVKGSYNSPLHFGNGTRLTVT.

This chain uses TRBV6-5 with TRBJ2-7; 10 nucleotides align to TRBD1. Losses at the gene ends were 8 bases for V and 2 bases for J; bases not matched to a gene: 9. CDR3 length: 15 amino acids. The germline V gene encodes CDR1 MNHEY and CDR2 SVGAGI. The CDR3 nucleotides read TGTGCCAGCGAACTCCGGGACAGGGGACCCTACGAGCAGTACTTC. This encodes CASELRDRGPYEQYF.

V and J are TRBV5-1 and TRBJ2-1, with 7 bases identical to TRBD2. Losses at the gene ends were 7 bases for V and 2 bases for J; bases not matched to a gene: 9. Germline lookup yields CDR1 SGHRS and CDR2 YFSETQ. The length of the CDR3 is 15 residues. Here the CDR3 DNA reads TGCGCCAGCCGCCAAGAAACTAGCGCCTACAATGAGCAGTTCTTC. Translated: CASRQETSAYNEQFF.

The chain is built from TRBV7-3 and TRBJ1-6; tentatively, D is TRBD1 (5 bases). Trimming left V 2 bases short and J 8 bases short, with 10 bases between. This CDR3 comprises 14 residues. Looked up from germline, CDR1 is SGHTA and CDR2 is FQGTGA. CDR3 DNA: TGTGCCAGCAGCTTATTGGGGGGAGATTCACCCCTCCACTTT. This encodes CASSLLGGDSPLHF. Variable domain in full (rest from reference TRBV7-3 and TRBJ1-6): GAGVSQTPSNKVTEKGKYVELRCDPISGHTALYWYRQSLGQGPEFLIYFQGTGAADDSGLPNDRFFAVRPEGSVSTLKIQRTERGDSAVYLCASSLLGGDSPLHFGNGTRLTVT.

The rearrangement uses TRBV28 and TRBJ2-7; 7 nucleotides agree with TRBD2. The CDR3 is 15 amino acids. The germline V gene has CDR1 MDHEN and CDR2 SYDVKM. Trimming took 4 bases from V and 5 from J; bases not matched to a gene: 11. CDR3 region: CASSYPPATSHEQYF. The CDR3 DNA is TGTGCCAGCAGTTACCCTCCCGCGACTAGCCACGAGCAGTACTTC.

This chain links TRBV19 with TRBJ1-5; TRBD1 matches 10 bases. Per germline, CDR1 LNHDA and CDR2 SQIVND (reference sequence). With V trimmed by 4 bases and J by 5 bases, 5 bases remained unmatched. The CDR3 runs to 15 residues. The CDR3 sequence: CASSTVDRGHQPQHF. Here the CDR3 DNA reads TGTGCCAGTAGTACCGTTGACAGGGGGCATCAGCCCCAGCATTTT.

This clone was observed once. The chain is built from TRBV7-6 and TRBJ1-1, with D tentatively TRBD1 (6 bases). V gave up 4 bases and J gave up 1 base, with 13 bases separating them. The CDR3 sequence is 15 residues long. Germline V gene data show CDR1 as SGHVS and CDR2 as FNYEAQ. Here the CDR3 reads CASSSRTASNTEAFF. The CDR3 bases are TGTGCCAGCAGCTCGCGGACAGCTTCGAACACTGAAGCTTTCTTT.

This clone was recorded a few times. The chain uses TRBV18 and TRBJ2-7; D not certain. This CDR3 region has 16 residues. Trimming took 3 bases from V and 0 from J, leaving 15 bases between them. Germline CDR1 reads KGHSH; CDR2 reads LQKENI. The CDR3 sequence is CASSPLSRLSSYEQYF. CDR3 nucleotide sequence: TGTGCCAGCTCACCGTTATCCCGCTTGAGCTCCTACGAGCAGTACTTC.

The table lists this clone with a count of one. This sequence joins TRBV5-1 and TRBJ1-1, with 8 bases fitting TRBD1. CDR1 and CDR2 from the germline V gene are SGHRS and YFSETQ. With V trimmed by 4 bases and J by 6 bases, 8 bases remained unmatched. The CDR3 sequence is 14 residues long. CDR3 sequence: CASSPRTGTAEAFF. CDR3 nucleotides: TGCGCCAGCAGCCCTAGGACAGGGACAGCTGAAGCTTTCTTT.

The chain employs TRBV7-2 and TRBJ1-1; 8 nucleotides agree with TRBD1. The CDR3 loop spans 15 amino acids. V trimming: 5 bases; J trimming: 4 bases; junction bases outside the gene matches: 9. Germline CDR1 SGHTA, CDR2 FQGNSA. DNA of the CDR3: TGTGCCAGCAGCACCATACCAACAGGGGGCACTGAAGCTTTCTTT. Translated, it gives CASSTIPTGGTEAFF.

The J gene is TRBJ2-7, the V gene TRBV7-9; TRBD2 aligns across 8 bases. There are 16 residues in the CDR3. V gave up 7 bases and J gave up 2 bases; unmatched junction bases: 13. Germline V lookup: CDR1 SEHNR, CDR2 FQNEAQ (reference sequence). Here the CDR3 DNA reads TGTGCCAGCACCCACCCCGGGGGGGCCCTCCCCTACGAGCAGTACTTC. Translating it yields CASTHPGGALPYEQYF.

The V gene is TRBV21-1, the J gene TRBJ2-2; the table assigns TRBD2, which was not confirmed against the DNA. TRBV21-1 is an annotated pseudogene. This CDR3 comprises 15 residues. CDR3 residues: CASIPKGGAGGELFF. CDR3 bases: TGTGCCAGCATCCCGAAGGGGGGGGCCGGCGGGGAGCTGTTTTTT.

V usage is TRBV9 and J usage is TRBJ2-3; 16 positions agree with TRBD2. The CDR3 length is 17 residues. Trimming took 4 bases from V and 2 from J; bases not matched to a gene: 4. Germline CDR1 SGDLS, CDR2 YYNGEE. The CDR3 DNA reads TGTGCCAGCAGCCCGGGACTAGCGGGGGGGATCACAGATACGCAGTATTTT. Its translation: CASSPGLAGGITDTQYF.

The genes are TRBV28 and TRBJ1-2; D possibly corresponds to TRBD1 (6 bases). CDR3 length: 17 residues. V lost 2 bases to trimming and J lost 4 bases, with 20 bases between them. In germline, CDR1 is MDHEN, CDR2 SYDVKM. CDR3 nucleotides: TGTGCCAGCAGTTTAACGGCGACAGGTATAGGGAGCTATGGCTACACCTTC. Translation gives CASSLTATGIGSYGYTF.

V gene TRBV30 combines with J gene TRBJ1-6, with 7 bases aligning to TRBD1. The V segment lost 2 bases and the J segment 3 bases; nucleotides outside the gene matches: 13. The CDR3 has 18 amino acids. Germline V CDR1 and CDR2: GTSNPN, SVGIG (reference sequence). The CDR3 loop is CAWSTTDRAWDYNSPLHF. In nucleotides, the CDR3 is TGTGCCTGGAGTACCACAGACAGGGCATGGGACTATAATTCACCCCTCCACTTT.

The chain carries TRBV9 and TRBJ2-3; TRBD2 agrees at 8 bases. V shed 3 bases and J 2 bases; nucleotides not matched to a gene: 8. Per germline, CDR1 SGDLS and CDR2 YYNGEE. CDR3 length: 16 amino acids. In nucleotides, the CDR3 is TGTGCCAGCAGCGACTACCGGGGGGGGTTCACAGATACGCAGTATTTT. Translated, it gives CASSDYRGGFTDTQYF.

The table lists this clone with a few counts. Within the sample, other DNA sequences also encode this same CDR3. This rearrangement joins TRBV7-2 to TRBJ2-7, with TRBD1 matching 10 bases. The CDR3 runs 14 residues. With V trimmed by 4 bases and J by 3 bases, 3 bases remained unmatched. Germline CDR1 reads SGHTA; CDR2 reads FQGNSA. The CDR3 bases are TGTGCCAGCAGCTCCCGGACAGGGGGCTACGAGCAGTACTTC. Amino acid sequence: CASSSRTGGYEQYF.

This clone was counted between two and nine times. J is TRBJ2-2 and V is TRBV14, with 7 bases fitting TRBD2. V lost 4 bases, J lost 4 bases, and 3 bases stayed unmatched. The CDR3 totals 14 residues. Looked up from germline, CDR1 is SGHDN and CDR2 is FVKESK. CDR3 in amino acids: CASSPTGGTGELFF. The DNA for the CDR3 is TGTGCCAGCAGCCCAACGGGGGGCACCGGGGAGCTGTTTTTT.

This chain connects TRBV18 to TRBJ1-2; 9 bases fit TRBD1. The germline V gene has CDR1 KGHSH and CDR2 LQKENI. The length of the CDR3 is 15 residues. Trimming took 2 bases from V and 10 from J; bases not matched to a gene: 11. The CDR3 coding sequence is TGTGCCAGCTCACCAGCCCGGGACAGGGACCTCTCCTACACCTTC. Translating gives CASSPARDRDLSYTF.

The chain couples TRBV3-1 (or the pseudogene TRBV3-2) to TRBJ1-1; D remains ambiguous. The length of the CDR3 is 15 residues. The germline gives CDR1 LGHDT, CDR2 YNNKEL (reference sequence). V was trimmed by 4 bases and J by 1 base, leaving 13 bases between them. CDR3 protein: CASSPWTGKNTEAFF. CDR3 in DNA: TGTGCCAGCAGCCCCTGGACCGGGAAGAACACTGAAGCTTTCTTT.

The CDR3 sequence: CASSYRGSRGEKLFF. DNA for the CDR3: TGTGCCAGCAGCTACCGGGGGTCACGGGGTGAAAAACTGTTTTTT. The chain recombines TRBV11-2 with TRBJ1-4; possible D gene TRBD1, 5 bases. Germline V gene sequence: CDR1 SGHAT, CDR2 FQNNGV. V lost 4 bases and J 7 bases, leaving 16 bases between the germline ends. CDR3 length: 15 amino acids.

V and J are TRBV30 and TRBJ1-2, with 10 bases lining up with TRBD1. Germline assignment: CDR1 GTSNPN and CDR2 SVGIG (reference sequence). J gave up 6 bases and V 1 base, and 8 bases lay outside the gene matches. The length of the CDR3 is 15 residues. The CDR3 DNA follows: TGTGCCTGGAGTGGGGCGACGACAGGGGGCCATGGCTACACCTTC. Its translation is CAWSGATTGGHGYTF.

As to this clone: This same CDR3 is encoded by further DNA sequences in the sample. The rearrangement uses TRBV7-3 and TRBJ1-1; 7 bases fit TRBD1. CDR1 and CDR2 (germline): SGHTA, FQGTGA. V shed 3 bases, J shed 1 base, and the junction held 2 bases outside the gene matches. The CDR3 is 14 residues long. The CDR3 loop reads CASSLTGRNTEAFF. As DNA, the CDR3 is TGTGCCAGCAGCTTGACAGGGCGGAACACTGAAGCTTTCTTT.

This chain joins TRBV6-5 and TRBJ1-2, with 11 bases identical to TRBD1. This CDR3 comprises 16 residues. The ends lost 0 bases at V and 3 bases at J; junction bases unmatched: 3. The germline V gene has CDR1 MNHEY and CDR2 SVGAGI. In DNA form, the CDR3 reads TGTGCCAGCAGTTACTCCGGACAGGGGGCAGACTATGGCTACACCTTC. The encoded protein is CASSYSGQGADYGYTF.